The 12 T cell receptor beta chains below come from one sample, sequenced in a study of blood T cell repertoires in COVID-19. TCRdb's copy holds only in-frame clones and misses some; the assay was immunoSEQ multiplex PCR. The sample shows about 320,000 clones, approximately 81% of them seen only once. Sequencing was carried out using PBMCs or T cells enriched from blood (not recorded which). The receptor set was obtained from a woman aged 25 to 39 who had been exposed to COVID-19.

The CDR3 loop reads CASSQEVDNEQFF. The CDR3 DNA reads TGTGCCAGCAGCCAAGAGGTAGACAATGAGCAGTTCTTC. The chain carries TRBV4-2 and TRBJ2-1; D not certain. The germline V and J ends were trimmed by 0 bases and 5 bases, with 5 bases remaining between them. The germline gives CDR1 LGHNA, CDR2 YNFKEQ. There are 13 residues in the CDR3.

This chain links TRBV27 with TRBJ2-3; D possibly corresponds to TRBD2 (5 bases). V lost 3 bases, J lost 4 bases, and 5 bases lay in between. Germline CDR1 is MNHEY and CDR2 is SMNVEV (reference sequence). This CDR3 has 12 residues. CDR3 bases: TGTGCCAGCAGTTTCGGGGCAGATACGCAGTATTTT. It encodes CASSFGADTQYF.

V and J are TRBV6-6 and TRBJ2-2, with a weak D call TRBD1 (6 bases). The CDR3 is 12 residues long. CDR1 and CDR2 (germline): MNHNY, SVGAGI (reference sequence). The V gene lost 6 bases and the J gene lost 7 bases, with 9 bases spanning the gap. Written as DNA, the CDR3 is TGTGCCAGCAGCAGGGGTAACGGGGAGCTGTTTTTT. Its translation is CASSRGNGELFF.

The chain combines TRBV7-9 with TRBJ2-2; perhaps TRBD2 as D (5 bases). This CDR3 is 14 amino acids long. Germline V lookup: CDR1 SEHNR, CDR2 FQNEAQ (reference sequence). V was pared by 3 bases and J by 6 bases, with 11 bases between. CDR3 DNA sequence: TGTGCCAGCAGCTTCCAGGAGGCCTCCGGGGAGCTGTTTTTT. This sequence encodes CASSFQEASGELFF.

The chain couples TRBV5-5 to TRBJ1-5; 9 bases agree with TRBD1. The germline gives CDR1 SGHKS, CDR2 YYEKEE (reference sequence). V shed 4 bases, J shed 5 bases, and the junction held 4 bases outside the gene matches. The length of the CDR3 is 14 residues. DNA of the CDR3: TGTGCCAGCAGCCCGGACAGGGGAGATCAGCCCCAGCATTTT. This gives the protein CASSPDRGDQPQHF.

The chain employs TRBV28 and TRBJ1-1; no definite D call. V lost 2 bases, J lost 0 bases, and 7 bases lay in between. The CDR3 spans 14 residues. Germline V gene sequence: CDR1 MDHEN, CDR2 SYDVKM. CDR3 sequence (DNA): TGTGCCAGCAGTTTAGGGCAGGTGAACACTGAAGCTTTCTTT. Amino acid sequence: CASSLGQVNTEAFF.

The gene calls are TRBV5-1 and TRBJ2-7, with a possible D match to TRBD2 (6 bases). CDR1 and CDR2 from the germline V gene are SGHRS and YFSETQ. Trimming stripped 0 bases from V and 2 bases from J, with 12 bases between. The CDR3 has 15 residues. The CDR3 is CASSLGFGGAYEQYF. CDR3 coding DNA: TGCGCCAGCAGCTTGGGATTCGGGGGAGCCTACGAGCAGTACTTC.

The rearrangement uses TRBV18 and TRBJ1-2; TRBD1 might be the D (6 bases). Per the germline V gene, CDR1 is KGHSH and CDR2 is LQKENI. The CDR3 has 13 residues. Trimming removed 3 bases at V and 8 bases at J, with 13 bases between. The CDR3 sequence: CASSPTGELGYTF. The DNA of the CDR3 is TGTGCCAGCTCACCGACAGGCGAGTTGGGCTACACCTTC.

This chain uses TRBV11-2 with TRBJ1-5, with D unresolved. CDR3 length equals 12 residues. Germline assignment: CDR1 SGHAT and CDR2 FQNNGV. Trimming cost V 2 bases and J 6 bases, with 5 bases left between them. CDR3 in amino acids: CASSLSGQPQHF. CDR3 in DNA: TGTGCCAGCAGCTTAAGCGGTCAGCCCCAGCATTTT. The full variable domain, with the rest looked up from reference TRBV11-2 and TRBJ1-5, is EAGVAQSPRYKIIEKRQSVAFWCNPISGHATLYWYQQILGQGPKLLIQFQNNGVVDDSQLPKDRFSAERLKGVDSTLKIQPAKLEDSAVYLCASSLSGQPQHFGDGTRLSIL.

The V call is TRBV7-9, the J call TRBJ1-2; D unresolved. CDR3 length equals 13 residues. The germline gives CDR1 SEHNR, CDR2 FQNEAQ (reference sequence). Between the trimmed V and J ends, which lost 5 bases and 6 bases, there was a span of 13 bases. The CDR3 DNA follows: TGTGCCAGCAGCCGCAACCGAGGAGATGGCTACACCTTC. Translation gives CASSRNRGDGYTF.

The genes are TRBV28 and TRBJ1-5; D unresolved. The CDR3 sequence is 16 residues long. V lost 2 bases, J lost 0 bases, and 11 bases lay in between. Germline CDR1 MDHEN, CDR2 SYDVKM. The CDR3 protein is CASSLILTDSNQPQHF. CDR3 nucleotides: TGTGCCAGCAGTTTAATCCTAACAGATAGCAATCAGCCCCAGCATTTT.

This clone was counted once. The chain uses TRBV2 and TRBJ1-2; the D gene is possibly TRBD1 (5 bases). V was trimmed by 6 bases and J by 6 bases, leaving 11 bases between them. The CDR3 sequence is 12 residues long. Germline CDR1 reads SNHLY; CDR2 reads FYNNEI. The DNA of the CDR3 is TGTGCCAGCAGGTTCGACAGTCATGGCTACACCTTC. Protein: CASRFDSHGYTF.